The 28 T cell receptor beta chains reported below all come from one sample, sequenced in a study of blood T cell repertoires in COVID-19. Data came from immunoSEQ multiplex PCR; TCRdb stores just in-frame clones and leaves some out. The sample has fewer than 150,000 clones; approximately 87% are singletons. What was sequenced was peripheral blood. The source is an older man who had recovered from COVID-19.

The CDR3 reads CATSGGQGAIYEQYF. For the CDR3, the DNA is TGTGCCACCAGTGGCGGACAGGGGGCTATCTACGAGCAGTACTTC. V gene TRBV24-1 combines with J gene TRBJ2-7, with 11 nucleotides matching TRBD1. This CDR3 has 15 amino acids. Looked up from germline, CDR1 is KGHDR and CDR2 is SFDVKD. The junction had 5 bases not matched to a gene; V was cut back by 5 bases and J by 3 bases.

Only a few counts were recorded for this clone. The J gene is TRBJ2-1, the V gene TRBV11-2; D is perhaps TRBD1 (6 bases). This CDR3 is built from 16 residues. CDR1 SGHAT and CDR2 FQNNGV come from the germline V gene. The ends were cut back, 4 bases at V and 4 bases at J, with 17 bases in the middle. CDR3 nucleotides: TGTGCCAGCAGCTCATCGGACAGATTTCCTTACAATGAGCAGTTCTTC. This codes for CASSSSDRFPYNEQFF.

The chain combines TRBV28 with TRBJ2-7; possibly TRBD1 for D (8 bases). Germline V gene lookup returns CDR1 MDHEN and CDR2 SYDVKM. Trimming took off 7 bases at V and 4 bases at J, with 11 bases between the two ends. CDR3 size: 12 residues. The CDR3 loop reads CASNRGGYEQYF. In DNA, the CDR3 is TGTGCCAGCAACAGGGGGGGGTACGAGCAGTACTTC.

The chain has TRBV18 and TRBJ2-1, with TRBD1 matching 7 bases. This CDR3 has 17 amino acids. The junction had 15 bases not matched to a gene; V was cut back by 3 bases and J by 7 bases. The germline V gene encodes CDR1 KGHSH and CDR2 LQKENI. DNA of the CDR3: TGTGCCAGCTCACCCGCCCCCGCTACAGGGGTCGGGAATGAGCAGTTCTTC. Translating gives CASSPAPATGVGNEQFF.

The chain employs TRBV11-2 and TRBJ2-1; 16 nucleotides line up with TRBD2. J was trimmed by 15 bases and V by 7 bases; bases with no gene match: 6. Looked up from germline, CDR1 is SGHAT and CDR2 is FQNNGV. The CDR3 runs 13 residues. The CDR3: CASKGTSGGAWFF. DNA of the CDR3: TGTGCCAGCAAGGGGACTAGCGGGGGGGCATGGTTCTTC. Variable domain in full (rest from reference TRBV11-2 and TRBJ2-1): EAGVAQSPRYKIIEKRQSVAFWCNPISGHATLYWYQQILGQGPKLLIQFQNNGVVDDSQLPKDRFSAERLKGVDSTLKIQPAKLEDSAVYLCASKGTSGGAWFFGPGTRLTVL.

V gene TRBV2 combines with J gene TRBJ1-5, with a weak D call TRBD1 (6 bases). Deletions cut 3 bases from V and 0 bases from J, with 12 bases between. CDR1 and CDR2 from the germline V gene are SNHLY and FYNNEI. The CDR3 sequence is 16 residues long. This chain's CDR3 is CASSDPGTLSNQPQHF. The DNA of the CDR3 is TGTGCCAGCAGTGACCCCGGGACACTTAGCAATCAGCCCCAGCATTTT.

The genes are TRBV9 and TRBJ2-3, with D perhaps TRBD2 (5 bases). This CDR3 has 13 amino acids. Germline assignment: CDR1 SGDLS and CDR2 YYNGEE. Deletions cut 3 bases from V and 8 bases from J, with 13 bases between. The CDR3 loop reads CASSEQVSGTQYF. The CDR3 bases are TGTGCCAGCAGCGAGCAAGTAAGCGGTACGCAGTATTTT.

J is TRBJ2-1 and V is TRBV12-5, with TRBD1 identical over 7 bases. V was clipped by 4 bases and J by 14 bases; unmatched bases: 5. This CDR3 is built from 11 residues. The germline CDR1 and CDR2 sequences are LGHNT and FRNRAP. The CDR3 here is CASGWTGRKFF. In DNA form, the CDR3 reads TGTGCTAGTGGTTGGACAGGACGGAAGTTCTTC.

The V call is TRBV11-2, the J call TRBJ2-7; 8 nucleotides align to TRBD1. Trimming removed 5 bases from V and 6 bases from J; junction bases left unmatched: 15. This CDR3 has 16 residues. The germline gives CDR1 SGHAT, CDR2 FQNNGV. The CDR3 sequence is CASSDPRTGFYFEQYF. The CDR3 DNA reads TGTGCCAGCAGCGACCCCCGGACAGGGTTTTATTTCGAGCAGTACTTC. Looking up the rest from reference TRBV11-2 and TRBJ2-7 gives the full variable domain: EAGVAQSPRYKIIEKRQSVAFWCNPISGHATLYWYQQILGQGPKLLIQFQNNGVVDDSQLPKDRFSAERLKGVDSTLKIQPAKLEDSAVYLCASSDPRTGFYFEQYFGPGTRLTVT.

As concerns this clone: Mismatch with germline at one junction end may stem from a read error. V is TRBV6-2 or TRBV6-3 and J is TRBJ2-1; 9 nucleotides align to TRBD2. Germline-derived CDR1 and CDR2 are MNHEY and SVGEGT. The CDR3 runs to 19 residues. CDR3 residues: CASSYSTVVREGHRNEQFF. In nucleotides, the CDR3 is TGTGCCAGCAGCTACTCGACGGTGGTGCGGGAGGGTCACAGGAATGAGCAGTTCTTC.

The rearrangement joins TRBV29-1 to TRBJ2-7, with D possibly TRBD2 on 6 matching bases. Trimming pared 2 bases from V and 0 bases from J, leaving 8 bases between. There are 13 residues in the CDR3. Germline V gene sequence: CDR1 SQVTM, CDR2 ANQGSEA. For the CDR3, the DNA is TGCAGCGTTGAACGGGGGAGCTCCTACGAGCAGTACTTC. It specifies CSVERGSSYEQYF.

The gene calls are TRBV6-4 and TRBJ1-5, with TRBD1 matching over 9 bases. J gave up 7 bases and V 6 bases, and 4 bases lay outside the gene matches. The germline V gene encodes CDR1 MRHNA and CDR2 SNTAGT. The CDR3 runs 13 residues. CDR3 region: CASSEDRGQPQHF. The CDR3 DNA follows: TGTGCCAGCAGCGAGGACAGGGGACAGCCCCAGCATTTT.

V usage is TRBV7-9 and J usage is TRBJ2-1, with 7 nucleotides matching TRBD1. J gave up 1 base and V 2 bases, and 14 bases lay outside the gene matches. The V gene's germline CDR1 is SEHNR and CDR2 FQNEAQ (reference sequence). The CDR3 is 19 amino acids. DNA of the CDR3: TGTGCCAGCAGCTTAAAGGGATATTCACAGGGGCCTTCCTACAATGAGCAGTTCTTC. It specifies CASSLKGYSQGPSYNEQFF.

This rearrangement joins TRBV27 to TRBJ1-1; 8 positions match TRBD1. Looked up from germline, CDR1 is MNHEY and CDR2 is SMNVEV (reference sequence). The CDR3 consists of 16 residues. The junction had 7 bases not matched to a gene; V was cut back by 3 bases and J by 1 base. This CDR3 is CASSFFAGGKNTEAFF. The CDR3 region has the DNA TGTGCCAGCAGTTTCTTTGCAGGGGGCAAGAACACTGAAGCTTTCTTT.

The chain combines TRBV7-2 with TRBJ1-5; the D is unclear. V shed 3 bases and J shed 4 bases, with 13 bases lying between them. Germline CDR1 SGHTA, CDR2 FQGNSA. This CDR3 spans 15 amino acids. CDR3 loop: CASSFFGGPNQPQHF. The DNA of the CDR3 is TGTGCCAGCAGCTTTTTTGGAGGTCCGAATCAGCCCCAGCATTTT. Together with reference TRBV7-2 and TRBJ1-5, the CDR3 gives the full variable domain: GAGVSQSPSNKVTEKGKDVELRCDPISGHTALYWYRQSLGQGLEFLIYFQGNSAPDKSGLPSDRFSAERTGGSVSTLTIQRTQQEDSAVYLCASSFFGGPNQPQHFGDGTRLSIL.

The chain combines TRBV28 with TRBJ2-7; tentative D call: TRBD1 (5 bases). V lost 8 bases and J 6 bases, leaving 14 bases between the germline ends. The CDR3 totals 12 residues. Germline loops: CDR1 MDHEN, CDR2 SYDVKM. The chain's CDR3 is CASLRVGSEQYF. The CDR3 DNA follows: TGTGCCAGCCTCAGGGTTGGTAGCGAGCAGTACTTC.

The V gene is TRBV3-1 (or the pseudogene TRBV3-2), the J gene TRBJ1-2, with D maybe TRBD1 (6 bases). V lost 3 bases, J lost 3 bases, and 8 bases lay in between. This CDR3 has 13 amino acids. Per germline, CDR1 LGHDT and CDR2 YNNKEL (reference sequence). DNA for the CDR3: TGTGCCAGCAGCCAGGGGGGGCACTATGGCTACACCTTC. Translation: CASSQGGHYGYTF.

The chain has TRBV21-1 and TRBJ1-2. TRBV21-1 is classified as a pseudogene. The CDR3 runs to 15 residues. The CDR3 protein is CASSSPRGGDYGYTF. The CDR3 DNA is TGTGCCAGCAGCAGTCCCCGGGGAGGAGACTATGGCTACACCTTC.

The chain links TRBV9 to TRBJ2-2; tentatively, D is TRBD2 (6 bases). Germline V gene lookup returns CDR1 SGDLS and CDR2 YYNGEE. Trimming pared 1 base from V and 7 bases from J, leaving 14 bases between. The CDR3 has 15 amino acids. CDR3 nucleotides: TGTGCCAGCAGCGTATCTGGCGGGGCTAGCGGGGAGCTGTTTTTT. It specifies CASSVSGGASGELFF.

The chain is built from TRBV6-5 and TRBJ2-1; tentative D call: TRBD2 (5 bases). Germline V gene lookup returns CDR1 MNHEY and CDR2 SVGAGI. This CDR3 has 13 amino acids. V gave up 5 bases and J gave up 9 bases, with 14 bases separating them. DNA of the CDR3: TGTGCCAGCAGTATCGACCCCGAGGGTGAGCAGTTCTTC. Its translation is CASSIDPEGEQFF.

At least ten counts were recorded for this clone. This chain's CDR3 is CASSLRAGGRNEQFF. CDR3 DNA: TGTGCCAGCAGCTTGAGGGCGGGGGGCCGCAATGAGCAGTTCTTC. The chain uses TRBV7-8 and TRBJ2-1; 8 nucleotides align to TRBD2. With 3 bases clipped from V and 6 bases from J, the junction kept 7 bases outside the gene matches. The CDR3 is made up of 15 amino acids. CDR1 is SGHVS, CDR2 FQNEAQ, per germline.

The chain recombines TRBV6-2 or TRBV6-3 with TRBJ1-2; TRBD1 might be the D (5 bases). V lost 2 bases, J lost 2 bases, and 12 bases lay in between. The CDR3 is 15 residues long. Germline V gene lookup returns CDR1 MNHEY and CDR2 SVGEGT. CDR3 bases: TGTGCCAGCAGTTACCCCGGACACGTAAACTATGGCTACACCTTC. Its protein product is CASSYPGHVNYGYTF.

The chain combines TRBV4-1 with TRBJ1-3; tentative D call: TRBD1 (5 bases). Deletions cut 4 bases from V and 4 bases from J, with 14 bases between. Germline CDR1 is MGHRA and CDR2 is YSYEKL. There are 15 residues in the CDR3. The CDR3, as DNA: TGCGCCAGCAGCCTTCAAGACAGCCCGGGAAACACCATATATTTT. Translation gives CASSLQDSPGNTIYF.

This chain links TRBV4-1 with TRBJ1-1; a possible D gene is TRBD1 (6 bases). Trimming left V 1 base short and J 0 bases short, with 9 bases between. Germline CDR1 MGHRA, CDR2 YSYEKL. This CDR3 contains 15 residues. The CDR3 here is CASSQVGAMNTEAFF. In DNA form, the CDR3 reads TGCGCCAGCAGCCAAGTGGGGGCAATGAACACTGAAGCTTTCTTT.

This rearrangement joins TRBV20-1 to TRBJ2-3, with TRBD2 matching over 8 bases. V lost 3 bases to trimming and J lost 7 bases; unmatched junction nucleotides: 9. This CDR3 region has 14 residues. Germline CDR1 and CDR2: DFQATT and SNEGSKA (reference sequence). The CDR3 spells CSASWRGERNTQYF. The CDR3 DNA is TGCAGTGCTAGTTGGCGGGGGGAGCGAAATACGCAGTATTTT.

This clone was observed once. The CDR3 protein is CASTEANYNSPLHF. The CDR3 DNA is TGTGCCAGTACCGAAGCCAACTATAATTCACCCCTCCACTTT. This chain links TRBV19 with TRBJ1-6; no clear D. Germline assignment: CDR1 LNHDA and CDR2 SQIVND (reference sequence). The CDR3 is 14 residues long. Trimming took 7 bases from V and 3 from J, leaving 10 bases between them.

The chain employs TRBV6-2 or TRBV6-3 and TRBJ1-5, with D unresolved. This CDR3 contains 13 residues. Germline V gives CDR1 MNHEY, CDR2 SVGEGT. V lost 5 bases and J lost 1, with 6 bases in between. CDR3 protein: CASSPQSNQPQHF. The CDR3 DNA sequence: TGTGCCAGCAGTCCCCAGAGCAATCAGCCCCAGCATTTT.

This chain links TRBV20-1 with TRBJ2-7; 8 nucleotides align to TRBD1. The CDR3 consists of 14 residues. V gave up 3 bases and J gave up 2 bases; unmatched junction bases: 6. Per the germline V gene, CDR1 is DFQATT and CDR2 is SNEGSKA (reference sequence). The CDR3 region is CSASRTGNTYEQYF. CDR3 bases: TGCAGTGCTAGTCGGACAGGGAACACCTACGAGCAGTACTTC.